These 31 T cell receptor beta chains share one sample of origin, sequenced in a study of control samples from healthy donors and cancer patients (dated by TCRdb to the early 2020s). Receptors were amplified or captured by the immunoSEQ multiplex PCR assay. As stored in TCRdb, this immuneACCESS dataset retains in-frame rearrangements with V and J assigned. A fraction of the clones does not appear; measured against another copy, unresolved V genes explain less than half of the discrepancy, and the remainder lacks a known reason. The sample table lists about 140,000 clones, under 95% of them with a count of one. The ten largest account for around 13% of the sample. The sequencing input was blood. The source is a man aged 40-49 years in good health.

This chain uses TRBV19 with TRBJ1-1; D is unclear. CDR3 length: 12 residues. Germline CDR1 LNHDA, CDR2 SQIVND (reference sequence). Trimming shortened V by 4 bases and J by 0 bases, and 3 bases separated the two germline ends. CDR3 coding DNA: TGTGCCAGTAGTACCCTGAACACTGAAGCTTTCTTT. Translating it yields CASSTLNTEAFF. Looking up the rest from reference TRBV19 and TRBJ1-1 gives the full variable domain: DGGITQSPKYLFRKEGQNVTLSCEQNLNHDAMYWYRQDPGQGLRLIYYSQIVNDFQKGDIAEGYSVSREKKESFPLTVTSAQKNPTAFYLCASSTLNTEAFFGQGTRLTVV.

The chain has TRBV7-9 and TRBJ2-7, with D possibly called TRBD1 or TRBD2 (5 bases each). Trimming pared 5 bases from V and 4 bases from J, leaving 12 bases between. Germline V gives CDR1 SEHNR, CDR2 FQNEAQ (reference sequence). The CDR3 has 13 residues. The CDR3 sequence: CASSTGTVYEQYF. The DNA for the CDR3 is TGTGCCAGCAGCACCGGGACGGTGTACGAGCAGTACTTC.

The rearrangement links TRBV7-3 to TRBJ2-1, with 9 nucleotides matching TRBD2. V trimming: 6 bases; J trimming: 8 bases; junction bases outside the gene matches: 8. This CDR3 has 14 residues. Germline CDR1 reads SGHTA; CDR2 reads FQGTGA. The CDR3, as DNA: TGTGCCAGCAGGGATAGCGGGAGTAGTGATGAGCAGTTCTTC. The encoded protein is CASRDSGSSDEQFF.

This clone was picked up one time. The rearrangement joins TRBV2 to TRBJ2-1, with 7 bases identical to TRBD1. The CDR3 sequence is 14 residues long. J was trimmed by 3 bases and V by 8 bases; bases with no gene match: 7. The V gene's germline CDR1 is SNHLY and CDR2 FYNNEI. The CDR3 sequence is CASFDRANYNEQFF. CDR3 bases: TGTGCCAGCTTTGACAGGGCAAACTACAATGAGCAGTTCTTC.

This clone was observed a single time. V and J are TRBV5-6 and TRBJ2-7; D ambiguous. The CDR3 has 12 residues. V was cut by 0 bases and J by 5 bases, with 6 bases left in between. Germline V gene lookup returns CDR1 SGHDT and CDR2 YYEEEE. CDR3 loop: CASSLGWDEQYF. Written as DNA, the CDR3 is TGTGCCAGCAGCTTGGGTTGGGACGAGCAGTACTTC.

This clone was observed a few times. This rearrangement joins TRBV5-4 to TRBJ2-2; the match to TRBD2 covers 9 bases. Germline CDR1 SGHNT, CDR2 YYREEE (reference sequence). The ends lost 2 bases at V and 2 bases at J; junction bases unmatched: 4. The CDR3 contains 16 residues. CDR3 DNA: TGTGCCAGCAGCTTCGCGGGGGGGCCTAACACCGGGGAGCTGTTTTTT. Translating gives CASSFAGGPNTGELFF.

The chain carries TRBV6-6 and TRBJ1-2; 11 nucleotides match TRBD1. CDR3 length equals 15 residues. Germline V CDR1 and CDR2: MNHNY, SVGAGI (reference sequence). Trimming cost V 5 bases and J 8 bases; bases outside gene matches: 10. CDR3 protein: CASSTPGQGAEGYTF. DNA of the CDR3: TGTGCCAGCAGTACCCCAGGACAGGGGGCGGAGGGCTACACCTTC.

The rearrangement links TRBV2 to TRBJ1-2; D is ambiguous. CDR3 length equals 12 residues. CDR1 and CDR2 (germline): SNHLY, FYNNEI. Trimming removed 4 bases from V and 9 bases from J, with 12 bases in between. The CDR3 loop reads CASSGATKSYTF. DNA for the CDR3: TGTGCCAGCAGTGGGGCGACTAAGAGCTACACCTTC.

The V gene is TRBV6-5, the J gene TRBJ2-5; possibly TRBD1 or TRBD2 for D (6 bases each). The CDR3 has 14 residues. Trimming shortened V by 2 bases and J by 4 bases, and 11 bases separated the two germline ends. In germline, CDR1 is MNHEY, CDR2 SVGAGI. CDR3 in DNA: TGTGCCAGCAGTTACGGAGGGGGACTAGAGACCCAGTACTTC. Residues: CASSYGGGLETQYF.

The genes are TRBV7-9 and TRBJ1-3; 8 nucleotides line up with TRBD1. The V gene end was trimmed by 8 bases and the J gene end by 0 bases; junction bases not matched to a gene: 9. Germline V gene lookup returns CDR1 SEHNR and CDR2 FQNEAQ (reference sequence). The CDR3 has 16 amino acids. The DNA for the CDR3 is TGTGCCAGCTCGGCAGGGGGCTCTATCTCTGGAAACACCATATATTTT. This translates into CASSAGGSISGNTIYF.

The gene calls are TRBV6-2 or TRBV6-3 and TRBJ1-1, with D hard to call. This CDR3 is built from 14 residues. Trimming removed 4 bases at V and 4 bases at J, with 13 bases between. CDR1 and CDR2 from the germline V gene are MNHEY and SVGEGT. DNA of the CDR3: TGTGCCAGCAGTTCCTTCCTGAGGATCACTGAAGCTTTCTTT. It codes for CASSSFLRITEAFF.

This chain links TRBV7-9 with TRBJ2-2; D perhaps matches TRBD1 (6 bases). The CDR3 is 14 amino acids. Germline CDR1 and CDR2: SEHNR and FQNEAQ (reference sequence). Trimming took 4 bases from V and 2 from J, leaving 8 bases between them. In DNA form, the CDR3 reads TGTGCCAGCAGCTCCGGGACAAACACCGGGGAGCTGTTTTTT. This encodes CASSSGTNTGELFF.

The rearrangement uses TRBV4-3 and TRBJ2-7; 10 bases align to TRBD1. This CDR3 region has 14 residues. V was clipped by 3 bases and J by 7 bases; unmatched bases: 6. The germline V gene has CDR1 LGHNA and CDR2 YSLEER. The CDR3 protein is CASSQGGQGLEQYF. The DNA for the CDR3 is TGCGCCAGCAGCCAGGGGGGACAGGGGCTTGAGCAGTACTTC.

The CDR3 loop reads CASSQEGPAGEAFF. The CDR3 coding sequence is TGCGCCAGCAGCCAAGAAGGCCCTGCGGGTGAAGCTTTCTTT. The V and J genes are TRBV4-1 and TRBJ1-1; D is unclear. The CDR3 runs to 14 residues. Trimming removed 0 bases from V and 7 bases from J, with 12 bases in between. Germline CDR1 reads MGHRA; CDR2 reads YSYEKL.

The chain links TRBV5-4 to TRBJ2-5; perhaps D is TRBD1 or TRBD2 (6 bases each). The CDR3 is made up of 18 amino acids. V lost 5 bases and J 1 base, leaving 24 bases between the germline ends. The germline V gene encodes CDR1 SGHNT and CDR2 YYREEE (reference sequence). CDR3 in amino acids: CASRNGGNSGALQETQYF. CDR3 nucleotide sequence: TGTGCCAGCAGGAATGGAGGGAATTCAGGGGCCCTCCAAGAGACCCAGTACTTC.

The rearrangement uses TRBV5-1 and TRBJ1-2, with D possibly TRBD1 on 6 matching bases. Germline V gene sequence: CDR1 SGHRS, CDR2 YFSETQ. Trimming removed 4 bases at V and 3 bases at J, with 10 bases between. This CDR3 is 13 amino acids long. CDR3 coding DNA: TGCGCCAGCAGCCCCGGGACACACTATGGCTACACCTTC. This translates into CASSPGTHYGYTF.

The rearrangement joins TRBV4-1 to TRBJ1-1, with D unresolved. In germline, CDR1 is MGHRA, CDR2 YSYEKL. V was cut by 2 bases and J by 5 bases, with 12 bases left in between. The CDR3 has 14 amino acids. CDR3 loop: CASSQPKERTEAFF. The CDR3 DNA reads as TGCGCCAGCAGCCAACCGAAGGAGAGGACTGAAGCTTTCTTT.

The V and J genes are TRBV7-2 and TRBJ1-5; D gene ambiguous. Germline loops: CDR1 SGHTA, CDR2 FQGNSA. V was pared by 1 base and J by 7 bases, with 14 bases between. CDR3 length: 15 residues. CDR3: CASSLDGFRGQPQHF. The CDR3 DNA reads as TGTGCCAGCAGCTTAGACGGGTTTCGGGGACAGCCCCAGCATTTT.

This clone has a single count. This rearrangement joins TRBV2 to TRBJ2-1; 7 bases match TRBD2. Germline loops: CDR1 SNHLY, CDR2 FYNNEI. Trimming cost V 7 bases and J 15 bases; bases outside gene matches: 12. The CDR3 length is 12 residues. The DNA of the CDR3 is TGTGCCAGCAAGGAGCGGCGGGAGTGGCTGTTCTTC. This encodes CASKERREWLFF.

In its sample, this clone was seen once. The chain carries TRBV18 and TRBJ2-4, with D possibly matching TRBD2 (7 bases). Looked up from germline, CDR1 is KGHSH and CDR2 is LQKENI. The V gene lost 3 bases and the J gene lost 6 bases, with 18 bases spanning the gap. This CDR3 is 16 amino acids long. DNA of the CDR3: TGTGCCAGCTCACCCCCGGTCCAGGCGGGGGCAAACATTCAGTACTTC. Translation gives CASSPPVQAGANIQYF.

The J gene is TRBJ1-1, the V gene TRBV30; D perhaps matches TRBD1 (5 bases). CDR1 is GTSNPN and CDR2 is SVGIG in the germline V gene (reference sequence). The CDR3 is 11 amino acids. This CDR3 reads CAYGTNTEAFF. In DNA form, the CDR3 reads TGTGCTTACGGGACGAACACTGAAGCTTTCTTT.

The CDR3 loop is CASSPRARTDNEQFF. In nucleotides, the CDR3 is TGTGCCAGCTCACCACGGGCAAGAACCGACAATGAGCAGTTCTTC. The chain links TRBV18 to TRBJ2-1; D is undetermined. CDR1 is KGHSH and CDR2 is LQKENI in the germline V gene. The V end lost 1 base, the J end lost 5 bases, and 12 bases lay between the germline ends. The CDR3 is 15 residues long.

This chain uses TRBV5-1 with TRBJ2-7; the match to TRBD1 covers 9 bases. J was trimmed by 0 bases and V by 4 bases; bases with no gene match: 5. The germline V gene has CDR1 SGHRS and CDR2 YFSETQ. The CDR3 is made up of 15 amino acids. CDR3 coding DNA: TGCGCCAGCAGCAGGGGGACAGGGAGCTCCTACGAGCAGTACTTC. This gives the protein CASSRGTGSSYEQYF.

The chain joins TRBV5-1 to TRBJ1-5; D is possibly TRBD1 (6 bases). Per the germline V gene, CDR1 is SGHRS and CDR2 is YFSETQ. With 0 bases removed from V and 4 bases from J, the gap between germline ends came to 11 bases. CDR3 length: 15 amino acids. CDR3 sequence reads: CASSLEGGPNQPQHF. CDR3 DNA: TGCGCCAGCAGCTTGGAGGGGGGTCCAAATCAGCCCCAGCATTTT.

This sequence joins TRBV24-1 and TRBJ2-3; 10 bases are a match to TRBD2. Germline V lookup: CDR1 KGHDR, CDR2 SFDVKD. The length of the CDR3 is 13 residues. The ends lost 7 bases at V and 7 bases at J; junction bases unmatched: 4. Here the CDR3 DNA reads TGTGCCACCAGGGCTAGCGGGAGTAATACGCAGTATTTT. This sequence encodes CATRASGSNTQYF.

The CDR3: CASSLEHVTEAFF. DNA for the CDR3: TGTGCCAGCAGTTTAGAACATGTTACTGAAGCTTTCTTT. This sequence joins TRBV12-3 or TRBV12-4 and TRBJ1-1; no firm D call. The V end lost 1 base, the J end lost 5 bases, and 8 bases lay between the germline ends. The CDR3 is made up of 13 amino acids.

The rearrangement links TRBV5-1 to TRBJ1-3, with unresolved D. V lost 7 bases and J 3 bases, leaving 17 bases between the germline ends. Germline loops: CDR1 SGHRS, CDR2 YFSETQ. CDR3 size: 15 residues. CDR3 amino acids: CASRPGPAVGNTIYF. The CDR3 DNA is TGCGCCAGCCGTCCAGGACCGGCGGTTGGAAACACCATATATTTT.

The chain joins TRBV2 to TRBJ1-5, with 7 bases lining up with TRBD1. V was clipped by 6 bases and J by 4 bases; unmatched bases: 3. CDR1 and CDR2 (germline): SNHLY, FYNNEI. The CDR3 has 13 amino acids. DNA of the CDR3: TGTGCCAGCAGACTACAGGGGAATCAGCCCCAGCATTTT. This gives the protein CASRLQGNQPQHF.

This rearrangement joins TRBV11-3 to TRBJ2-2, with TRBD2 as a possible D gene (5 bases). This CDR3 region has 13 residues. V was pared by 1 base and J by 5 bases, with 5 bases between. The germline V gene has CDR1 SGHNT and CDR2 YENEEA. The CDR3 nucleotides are TGTGCCAGCAGCTTAGGAGGGACCGGGGAGCTGTTTTTT. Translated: CASSLGGTGELFF.

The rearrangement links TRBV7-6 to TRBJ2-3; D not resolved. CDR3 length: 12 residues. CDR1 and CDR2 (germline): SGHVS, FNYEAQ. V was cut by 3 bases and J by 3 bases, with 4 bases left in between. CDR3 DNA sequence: TGTGCCAGCAGCTTGGGAACAGATACGCAGTATTTT. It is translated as CASSLGTDTQYF.

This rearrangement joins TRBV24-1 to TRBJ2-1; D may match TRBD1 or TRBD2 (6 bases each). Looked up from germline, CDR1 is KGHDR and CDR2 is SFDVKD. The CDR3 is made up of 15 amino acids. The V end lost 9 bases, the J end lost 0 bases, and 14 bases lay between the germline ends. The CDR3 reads CATSIRGVSYNEQFF. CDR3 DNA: TGTGCCACCTCAATAAGGGGGGTCTCCTACAATGAGCAGTTCTTC.